These 30 T cell receptor beta chains share one sample of origin, sequenced in a study of T-cell reconstitution after alpha-beta-depleted transplantation in children. Unique molecular identifiers were incorporated into the prepared TCRbeta library. TCRdb re-called the PCR reads through MiXCR, storing one row per CDR3 protein. This sample yields 73,000 or so distinct CDR3 sequences, of which roughly 4.5% are seen a single time; approximately 17% belongs to the top ten. Specimen: PBMCs, mostly from graft donor cells, collected 180 days after TCRalphabeta/CD19-depleted stem cell transplant. The receptor source for this set is a boy under two years old who had a stem cell transplant for acute myeloid leukemia, so the T cells may come from the graft donor.

In its sample, this clonotype was seen many times. The chain links TRBV11-2 to TRBJ2-5; 10 bases fit TRBD2. The CDR3 extends over 16 amino acids. With 4 bases clipped from V and 1 base from J, the junction kept 6 bases outside the gene matches. The germline V gene has CDR1 SGHAT and CDR2 FQNNGV. The CDR3 coding sequence is TGTGCCAGCAGCTCTCCACGGACTAGCGGCCAAGAGACCCAGTACTTC. It yields the protein CASSSPRTSGQETQYF. Looking up the rest from reference TRBV11-2 and TRBJ2-5 gives the full variable domain: EAGVAQSPRYKIIEKRQSVAFWCNPISGHATLYWYQQILGQGPKLLIQFQNNGVVDDSQLPKDRFSAERLKGVDSTLKIQPAKLEDSAVYLCASSSPRTSGQETQYFGPGTRLLVL.

At least ten counts were recorded for this clonotype. J is TRBJ2-5 and V is TRBV5-1; no reliable D call. Looked up from germline, CDR1 is SGHRS and CDR2 is YFSETQ. V was shortened by 4 bases and J by 3 bases, with 13 bases between the two germline ends. The CDR3 spans 14 residues. The CDR3 protein is CASSLPTGKETQYF. The CDR3 DNA reads as TGCGCCAGCAGCCTCCCGACGGGCAAAGAGACCCAGTACTTC.

This clonotype was recorded many times. The rearrangement links TRBV7-2 to TRBJ2-4; D gene ambiguous. The CDR3 runs 16 residues. Germline CDR1 reads SGHTA; CDR2 reads FQGNSA. Between the trimmed V and J ends, which lost 3 bases and 0 bases, there was a span of 12 bases. CDR3 loop: CASSLVSALAKNIQYF. In nucleotides, the CDR3 is TGTGCCAGCAGCTTGGTTTCCGCCTTAGCCAAAAACATTCAGTACTTC.

This clonotype was detected ten times or more. This rearrangement joins TRBV24-1 to TRBJ2-1; D unresolved. There are 13 residues in the CDR3. Trimming left V 2 bases short and J 7 bases short, with 8 bases between. Germline lookup yields CDR1 KGHDR and CDR2 SFDVKD. CDR3 loop: CATSDSPPNEQFF. CDR3 nucleotides: TGTGCCACCAGTGATTCCCCTCCGAATGAGCAGTTCTTC.

This clonotype was found many times. The gene calls are TRBV20-1 and TRBJ2-5, with 11 bases lining up with TRBD2. CDR1 and CDR2 from the germline V gene are DFQATT and SNEGSKA (reference sequence). V shed 3 bases, J shed 6 bases, and the junction held 6 bases outside the gene matches. This CDR3 has 14 residues. In nucleotides, the CDR3 is TGCAGTGCTAGGTTTAGCGGGGGGGCGAAGACCCAGTACTTC. Protein product: CSARFSGGAKTQYF.

This clonotype was observed many times. The chain joins TRBV5-1 to TRBJ1-1; D is uncertain. Trimming took 0 bases from V and 2 from J, leaving 17 bases between them. The CDR3 length is 17 residues. Germline CDR1 reads SGHRS; CDR2 reads YFSETQ. As DNA, the CDR3 is TGCGCCAGCAGCTTGGAGTGGGCCGCAAACCTAAACACTGAAGCTTTCTTT. It specifies CASSLEWAANLNTEAFF.

At least ten counts were recorded for this clonotype. This chain connects TRBV29-1 to TRBJ2-3; D not resolved. Trimming cost V 3 bases and J 3 bases, with 13 bases left between them. CDR1 is SQVTM, CDR2 ANQGSEA, per germline. CDR3 size: 14 residues. CDR3 in amino acids: CSVELRLGTDTQYF. Written as DNA, the CDR3 is TGCAGCGTTGAGCTCCGACTGGGGACAGATACGCAGTATTTT.

This clonotype occurred many times. The chain has TRBV30 and TRBJ1-1; D ambiguous. V was pared by 0 bases and J by 2 bases, with 7 bases between. The CDR3 covers 13 residues. Germline-derived CDR1 and CDR2 are GTSNPN and SVGIG (reference sequence). The CDR3 region is CAWSVEGNTEAFF. DNA for the CDR3: TGTGCCTGGAGTGTGGAGGGAAACACTGAAGCTTTCTTT.

The sample holds many counts of this clonotype. The gene calls are TRBV12-3 or TRBV12-4 and TRBJ2-5; TRBD2 matches at 8 bases. This CDR3 has 15 amino acids. Germline trimming cut 4 bases from V and 1 base from J; bases unmatched to any gene: 5. In DNA, the CDR3 is TGTGCCAGCAGTTCGCGGGGGGTCCTCCAAGAGACCCAGTACTTC. It is translated as CASSSRGVLQETQYF.

This clonotype was seen repeatedly, ten times or more. The chain combines TRBV30 with TRBJ2-6, with D unresolved. The CDR3 sequence is 14 residues long. CDR1 is GTSNPN, CDR2 SVGIG, per germline (reference sequence). V dropped 3 bases and J dropped 15 bases, with 21 bases sitting between them. As DNA, the CDR3 is TGTGCCTGGAGCCCTGGATTATCGACCGGGTCCCTGACTTTC. As protein: CAWSPGLSTGSLTF.

This clonotype has ten or more counts. The gene calls are TRBV5-1 and TRBJ1-1, with D uncertain. The germline V gene encodes CDR1 SGHRS and CDR2 YFSETQ. V gave up 2 bases and J gave up 1 base, with 6 bases separating them. This CDR3 has 13 residues. The CDR3 DNA follows: TGCGCCAGCAGCTTAACCTCGAACACTGAAGCTTTCTTT. Translated, it gives CASSLTSNTEAFF.

This clonotype was seen repeatedly, ten times or more. The chain uses TRBV6-2 or TRBV6-3 and TRBJ2-7; 8 bases fit TRBD1. After removal of 6 bases from V and 6 bases from J, the junction contained 10 bases not matched to a gene. Germline CDR1 is MNHEY and CDR2 is SVGEGT. The CDR3 has 14 amino acids. The CDR3 is CASSQMIGTGEQYF. CDR3 DNA: TGTGCCAGCAGCCAGATGATCGGGACAGGCGAGCAGTACTTC.

This clonotype was picked up many times. V usage is TRBV6-5 and J usage is TRBJ1-2; D might be TRBD1 (5 bases). V lost 4 bases and J lost 5, with 23 bases in between. This CDR3 is 17 amino acids long. Germline lookup yields CDR1 MNHEY and CDR2 SVGAGI. CDR3 DNA: TGTGCCAGCAGTTCTCAGATTAACCGACAGTTCCCTTATGGCTACACCTTC. Its protein product is CASSSQINRQFPYGYTF.

In its sample, this clonotype was seen many times. The V call is TRBV20-1, the J call TRBJ1-3; a possible D gene is TRBD1 (5 bases). The CDR3 sequence is 13 residues long. V was shortened by 0 bases and J by 7 bases, with 10 bases between the two germline ends. Germline V gene lookup returns CDR1 DFQATT and CDR2 SNEGSKA (reference sequence). The CDR3 DNA is TGCAGTGCTAGAGATCCAGGGTGGAACACCATATATTTT. Its protein is CSARDPGWNTIYF.

In this sample, this clonotype turned up many times. This CDR3 reads CASSHDWRQGDQYF. CDR3 sequence (DNA): TGCGCCAGCAGCCACGATTGGAGACAGGGCGACCAGTACTTC. V and J are TRBV4-3 and TRBJ2-7; 7 bases fit TRBD1. Trimming took 3 bases from V and 10 from J; bases not matched to a gene: 12. The CDR3 consists of 14 residues. Germline V gene data show CDR1 as LGHNA and CDR2 as YSLEER.

There are many counts of this clonotype. Since a much larger clone is just one base distant, this may be a read error. V is TRBV7-9 and J is TRBJ2-3; possible D gene TRBD2, 6 bases. V was pared by 3 bases and J by 4 bases, with 17 bases between. The CDR3 has 16 residues. Germline V gene lookup returns CDR1 SEHNR and CDR2 FQNEAQ (reference sequence). CDR3 sequence: CASSFPGGVGSDTQYF. CDR3 bases: TGTGCCAGCAGCTTTCCCGGAGGGGTCGGCTCAGATACGCAGTATTTT.

This clonotype has ten or more counts. The chain uses TRBV20-1 and TRBJ1-3; 7 bases are shared with TRBD1. CDR3 length: 17 amino acids. V was pared by 1 base and J by 2 bases, with 11 bases of the junction left unmatched. Germline V gene lookup returns CDR1 DFQATT and CDR2 SNEGSKA (reference sequence). The CDR3 DNA follows: TGCAGTGCTAGAGGCCCTTTGGGACAGTCCACTGGAAACACCATATATTTT. As protein: CSARGPLGQSTGNTIYF.

At least ten counts were recorded for this clonotype. The chain uses TRBV7-9 and TRBJ2-2; unclear D gene. V lost 5 bases, J lost 7 bases, and 11 bases lay in between. Germline values: CDR1 SEHNR, CDR2 FQNEAQ (reference sequence). The CDR3 has 13 residues. The CDR3 DNA follows: TGTGCCAGCAGCCCCCCCGGAAGCGGGGAGCTGTTTTTT. Encoded protein: CASSPPGSGELFF. Variable domain in full (rest from reference TRBV7-9 and TRBJ2-2): DTGVSQNPRHKITKRGQNVTFRCDPISEHNRLYWYRQTLGQGPEFLTYFQNEAQLEKSRLLSDRFSAERPKGSFSTLEIQRTEQGDSAMYLCASSPPGSGELFFGEGSRLTVL.

This clonotype was counted at least ten times. CDR3 loop: CASSDSGRFYEQYV. DNA for the CDR3: TGTGCCAGCAGCGACTCAGGGCGGTTCTACGAGCAGTACGTC. The rearrangement links TRBV28 to TRBJ2-7; D may be TRBD1 (5 bases). V dropped 6 bases and J dropped 3 bases, with 15 bases sitting between them. CDR1 and CDR2 from the germline V gene are MDHEN and SYDVKM. The CDR3 covers 14 residues.

This clonotype was counted many times. V and J are TRBV7-9 and TRBJ1-1; D gene unclear. V was pared by 3 bases and J by 5 bases, with 10 bases between. CDR3 size: 13 residues. The germline V gene encodes CDR1 SEHNR and CDR2 FQNEAQ (reference sequence). CDR3 residues: CASSLARGTEAFF. The CDR3 DNA sequence: TGTGCCAGCAGCTTGGCTCGTGGAACTGAAGCTTTCTTT.

This clonotype showed up many times. The chain has TRBV19 and TRBJ2-2; a weak D match, TRBD2 (5 bases). V lost 7 bases, J lost 2 bases, and 11 bases lay in between. The CDR3 is made up of 14 amino acids. Germline-derived CDR1 and CDR2 are LNHDA and SQIVND (reference sequence). The CDR3 nucleotides are TGTGCCAGTATCAGGTCGGGAAACACCGGGGAGCTGTTTTTT. Protein product: CASIRSGNTGELFF.

This clonotype was seen at least ten times. The chain couples TRBV9 to TRBJ2-3; D gene ambiguous. The CDR3 is 13 residues long. V dropped 0 bases and J dropped 7 bases, with 9 bases sitting between them. In germline, CDR1 is SGDLS, CDR2 YYNGEE. The CDR3 protein is CASSVGGWYTQYF. The CDR3 DNA reads as TGTGCCAGCAGCGTAGGGGGTTGGTATACGCAGTATTTT.

In its sample, this clonotype was seen many times. The chain joins TRBV30 to TRBJ2-5; 11 bases are shared with TRBD2. CDR1 GTSNPN and CDR2 SVGIG come from the germline V gene (reference sequence). The CDR3 has 13 amino acids. The J segment lost 4 bases and the V segment lost 3 bases, leaving 1 base of the junction unmatched. The CDR3 nucleotides read TGTGCCTGGAGGACTAGCGGGGCAGAGACCCAGTACTTC. The encoded protein is CAWRTSGAETQYF. The whole variable domain, filled in from reference TRBV30 and TRBJ2-5, reads SQTIHQWPATLVQPVGSPLSLECTVEGTSNPNLYWYRQAAGRGLQLLFYSVGIGQISSEVPQNLSASRPQDRQFILSSKKLLLSDSGFYLCAWRTSGAETQYFGPGTRLLVL.

In this sample, this clonotype turned up many times. This rearrangement joins TRBV20-1 to TRBJ2-1, with D tentatively TRBD2 (6 bases). V gave up 7 bases and J gave up 8 bases, with 15 bases separating them. CDR1 and CDR2 (germline): DFQATT, SNEGSKA (reference sequence). The CDR3 sequence is 12 residues long. The CDR3 nucleotides are TGCAGTGTTAATAGGGGCGGGGATGAGCAGTTCTTC. It codes for CSVNRGGDEQFF.

At least ten counts were recorded for this clonotype. This rearrangement joins TRBV29-1 to TRBJ1-1; perhaps TRBD1 as D (5 bases). The CDR3 is 13 residues long. V was cut by 1 base and J by 1 base, with 7 bases left in between. CDR1 and CDR2 from the germline V gene are SQVTM and ANQGSEA. The CDR3 protein is CSVEAGQNTEAFF. The DNA for the CDR3 is TGCAGCGTTGAAGCAGGGCAGAACACTGAAGCTTTCTTT.

This clonotype showed up many times. V usage is TRBV24-1 and J usage is TRBJ2-1, with 10 bases identical to TRBD2. CDR1 and CDR2 (germline): KGHDR, SFDVKD. The CDR3 covers 16 residues. J lost 5 bases, V lost 2 bases, and 5 bases had no gene match. As DNA, the CDR3 is TGTGCCACCAGTGATTATAGACTAGCGGGTAACAATGAGCAGTTCTTC. Its protein product is CATSDYRLAGNNEQFF.

This clonotype was seen ten or more times. The chain is built from TRBV24-1 and TRBJ2-7; no definite D call. The germline gives CDR1 KGHDR, CDR2 SFDVKD. V was shortened by 2 bases and J by 0 bases, with 4 bases between the two germline ends. The CDR3 covers 13 residues. The CDR3 reads CATSDSSSYEQYF. In nucleotides, the CDR3 is TGTGCCACCAGTGATTCGAGCTCCTACGAGCAGTACTTC.

This clonotype appeared many times. This chain joins TRBV13 and TRBJ1-6; a weak D match, TRBD1 (5 bases). V lost 6 bases, J lost 11 bases, and 23 bases lay in between. Germline CDR1 PRHDT, CDR2 FYEKMQ (reference sequence). The length of the CDR3 is 16 residues. The CDR3 loop reads CASSWGGPVTGPPLHF. In DNA, the CDR3 is TGTGCCAGCAGTTGGGGCGGGCCCGTGACCGGTCCACCCCTCCACTTT.

This clonotype came up many times. The CDR3 bases are TGTGCCAGCAGCTCCTCGGGGAGCGGGAGACTCTACAATGAGCAGTTCTTC. Translating it yields CASSSSGSGRLYNEQFF. V usage is TRBV7-2 and J usage is TRBJ2-1, with TRBD2 identical over 8 bases. Germline CDR1 reads SGHTA; CDR2 reads FQGNSA. The ends lost 4 bases at V and 3 bases at J; junction bases unmatched: 11. The CDR3 is 17 residues long.

This clonotype came up many times. The chain carries TRBV12-3 or TRBV12-4 and TRBJ1-1, with a weak D call TRBD1 (6 bases). V shed 8 bases and J shed 3 bases, with 13 bases lying between them. The CDR3 loop spans 13 amino acids. CDR3 nucleotides: TGTGCCAGCCGTGGGGGGCTCTACACTGAAGCTTTCTTT. This sequence encodes CASRGGLYTEAFF.